The 16 T cell receptor beta chains given below trace back to one sample, sequenced in a study of blood T cell repertoires in COVID-19. The assay was immunoSEQ multiplex PCR, and TCRdb's table has in-frame clones only and misses some. Altogether tens of thousands of clones are present, 80% to 90% being singletons, with the ten largest covering less than 9%. The sequenced sample consisted of peripheral blood. These receptors originate from a man between 60 and 75 years old with acute or convalescent COVID-19.

This chain connects TRBV2 to TRBJ2-5; 14 bases line up with TRBD2. J gave up 4 bases and V 5 bases, and 6 bases lay outside the gene matches. The CDR3 has 16 residues. Germline V gene sequence: CDR1 SNHLY, CDR2 FYNNEI. The CDR3 nucleotides are TGTGCCAGCAGTATGGGACTAGCGGGAGTAACAGAGACCCAGTACTTC. Amino acids: CASSMGLAGVTETQYF.

This chain links TRBV10-2 with TRBJ2-1, with 8 bases lining up with TRBD1. This CDR3 has 15 residues. Trimming removed 6 bases from V and 2 bases from J; junction bases left unmatched: 6. The germline CDR1 and CDR2 sequences are WSHSY and SAAADI. CDR3 region: CASRDRVRTYNEQFF. Written as DNA, the CDR3 is TGCGCCAGCAGGGACAGGGTGAGGACCTACAATGAGCAGTTCTTC.

The gene calls are TRBV30 and TRBJ2-3; 7 nucleotides match TRBD2. This CDR3 has 14 amino acids. Per the germline V gene, CDR1 is GTSNPN and CDR2 is SVGIG (reference sequence). The V gene end was trimmed by 0 bases and the J gene end by 6 bases; junction bases not matched to a gene: 6. CDR3 sequence reads: CAWSVRGSGDTQYF. The DNA of the CDR3 is TGTGCCTGGAGTGTACGGGGTAGCGGGGATACGCAGTATTTT.

The chain recombines TRBV11-3 with TRBJ2-3; 15 positions agree with TRBD2. Germline trimming cut 4 bases from V and 1 base from J; bases unmatched to any gene: 3. Germline assignment: CDR1 SGHNT and CDR2 YENEEA. The CDR3 spans 17 residues. The CDR3 is CASSSGLAGGGTDTQYF. The CDR3 coding sequence is TGTGCCAGCAGCTCGGGACTAGCGGGGGGTGGCACAGATACGCAGTATTTT.

The V and J genes are TRBV6-6 and TRBJ1-3, with D uncertain. CDR1 and CDR2 from the germline V gene are MNHNY and SVGAGI (reference sequence). CDR3 length: 14 amino acids. V was shortened by 5 bases and J by 2 bases, with 10 bases between the two germline ends. In nucleotides, the CDR3 is TGTGCCAGCAGTAGGAGGGAAACTGGAAACACCATATATTTT. Protein sequence: CASSRRETGNTIYF.

This chain joins TRBV4-3 and TRBJ1-1; 7 bases line up with TRBD1. The germline gives CDR1 LGHNA, CDR2 YSLEER. Unmatched junction bases numbered 13, after V lost 9 bases and J lost 6 bases. CDR3 size: 14 residues. CDR3 amino acids: CASTRDSYTSEAFF. CDR3 nucleotides: TGCGCCAGTACCCGGGACAGCTATACCTCTGAAGCTTTCTTT.

The chain couples TRBV19 to TRBJ1-2; D is perhaps TRBD1 (6 bases). Germline CDR1 and CDR2: LNHDA and SQIVND (reference sequence). Trimming cost V 3 bases and J 4 bases, with 15 bases left between them. The length of the CDR3 is 15 residues. CDR3 protein: CASSINPGVRYGYTF. The CDR3 DNA sequence: TGTGCCAGTAGTATCAACCCAGGGGTTCGCTATGGCTACACCTTC.

The table lists this clone with a few counts. V and J are TRBV4-2 and TRBJ2-2, with a tentative D call TRBD1 (5 bases). The CDR3 extends over 14 amino acids. CDR1 is LGHNA and CDR2 is YNFKEQ in the germline V gene. V was clipped by 0 bases and J by 7 bases, with 9 bases between them. In nucleotides, the CDR3 is TGTGCCAGCAGCCAAGATAGGGGTATCGGGGAGCTGTTTTTT. It translates to CASSQDRGIGELFF.

The chain recombines TRBV11-2 with TRBJ2-1; 13 bases are a match to TRBD2. The junction had 10 bases not matched to a gene; V was cut back by 4 bases and J by 13 bases. CDR1 is SGHAT, CDR2 FQNNGV, per germline. CDR3 length equals 15 residues. In nucleotides, the CDR3 is TGTGCCAGCAGCTGGACTAGCGGGGGCGTCGGGTCCCAGTTCTTC. Translated: CASSWTSGGVGSQFF.

The chain links TRBV6-6 to TRBJ1-3, with D uncertain. Germline V gene sequence: CDR1 MNHNY, CDR2 SVGAGI (reference sequence). This CDR3 region has 12 residues. V was pared by 2 bases and J by 5 bases, with 4 bases between. CDR3 loop: CASSYQRNTIYF. CDR3 DNA sequence: TGTGCCAGCAGTTACCAGAGAAACACCATATATTTT.

The chain is built from TRBV19 and TRBJ2-1, with unresolved D. This CDR3 is 12 amino acids long. Trimming left V 3 bases short and J 9 bases short, with 9 bases between. Germline lookup yields CDR1 LNHDA and CDR2 SQIVND (reference sequence). As DNA, the CDR3 is TGTGCCAGTAGTATCGTCGGCGGTGAGCAGTTCTTC. Its translation is CASSIVGGEQFF. The complete variable domain, with remaining parts taken from reference TRBV19 and TRBJ2-1, reads DGGITQSPKYLFRKEGQNVTLSCEQNLNHDAMYWYRQDPGQGLRLIYYSQIVNDFQKGDIAEGYSVSREKKESFPLTVTSAQKNPTAFYLCASSIVGGEQFFGPGTRLTVL.

This chain links TRBV10-3 with TRBJ1-1; possible D gene TRBD1, 5 bases. V was pared by 8 bases and J by 0 bases, with 13 bases between. Germline V lookup: CDR1 ENHRY, CDR2 SYGVKD. The CDR3 runs 14 residues. Here the CDR3 DNA reads TGTGCCATCGGCGGGGGTCGATTGAACACTGAAGCTTTCTTT. Translating it yields CAIGGGRLNTEAFF.

The chain is built from TRBV2 and TRBJ1-4; unclear D gene. Germline CDR1 SNHLY, CDR2 FYNNEI. Trimming took 6 bases from V and 8 from J, leaving 13 bases between them. The CDR3 covers 13 residues. CDR3 residues: CASRNDVEEKLFF. The CDR3 region has the DNA TGTGCCAGCAGGAACGATGTAGAAGAAAAACTGTTTTTT.

The gene calls are TRBV10-2 and TRBJ1-1; 10 bases are a match to TRBD1. J lost 3 bases, V lost 3 bases, and 1 base had no gene match. Per germline, CDR1 WSHSY and CDR2 SAAADI. There are 14 residues in the CDR3. The DNA of the CDR3 is TGCGCCAGCAGTGACGACAGGGGGCACACTGAAGCTTTCTTT. Its protein product is CASSDDRGHTEAFF.

The sample holds one count of this clone. This chain links TRBV13 with TRBJ1-2; possible D gene TRBD1, 5 bases. This CDR3 is 15 amino acids long. Trimming stripped 6 bases from V and 2 bases from J, with 16 bases between. Germline CDR1 is PRHDT and CDR2 is FYEKMQ (reference sequence). The CDR3 DNA sequence: TGTGCCAGCAGTTATTCCCTCGACAGAAACTATGGCTACACCTTC. Protein product: CASSYSLDRNYGYTF.

The chain is built from TRBV30 and TRBJ1-1; D possibly corresponds to TRBD1 (5 bases). The CDR3 covers 12 residues. The germline V gene encodes CDR1 GTSNPN and CDR2 SVGIG (reference sequence). Trimming pared 3 bases from V and 1 base from J, leaving 6 bases between. The CDR3 spells CAWRTANTEAFF. CDR3 in DNA: TGTGCCTGGAGGACAGCGAACACTGAAGCTTTCTTT. Based on the CDR3 plus reference TRBV30 and TRBJ1-1, the full variable domain is SQTIHQWPATLVQPVGSPLSLECTVEGTSNPNLYWYRQAAGRGLQLLFYSVGIGQISSEVPQNLSASRPQDRQFILSSKKLLLSDSGFYLCAWRTANTEAFFGQGTRLTVV.